This T cell receptor beta chain was obtained from a study of T cell repertoires in cytomegalovirus infection. As for the study in general: CMV epitopes that were recently identified and HLA-C-restricted were used alongside well-studied HLA-B-restricted ones. Indicated by public TCR beta signatures were CMV infection and matching HLA type. Study-wide results and caveats: Cumulative frequency of public TCR beta families picked out carriers of CMV plus the relevant HLA. Dominating the ex vivo response were TCR beta clonotypes that were CMV-specific and HLA-C-restricted.

The length of the CDR3 is 15 residues. Germline values: CDR1 SGHTA, CDR2 FQGNSA. Deletions cut 5 bases from V and 7 bases from J, with 15 bases between. TCRdb fed the reads into MiXCR, producing one record per CDR3 protein. The sample lists roughly 310,000 distinct CDR3 sequences; 25% to 35% were seen once. This clonotype was found many times. The antigen is undetermined. The source material was cultured PBMCs, sampled from culture after CMV antigen stimulation. The sequence was collected from a human donor in good health (CMV status not recorded). Some clones in this sample may be carry-over from other donors' samples. The chain recombines TRBV7-2 with TRBJ1-6, with D uncertain. For the CDR3, the DNA is TGTGCCAGCAGCCCGGACGGTCTTCGGAATTCACCCCTCCACTTT. Protein: CASSPDGLRNSPLHF.